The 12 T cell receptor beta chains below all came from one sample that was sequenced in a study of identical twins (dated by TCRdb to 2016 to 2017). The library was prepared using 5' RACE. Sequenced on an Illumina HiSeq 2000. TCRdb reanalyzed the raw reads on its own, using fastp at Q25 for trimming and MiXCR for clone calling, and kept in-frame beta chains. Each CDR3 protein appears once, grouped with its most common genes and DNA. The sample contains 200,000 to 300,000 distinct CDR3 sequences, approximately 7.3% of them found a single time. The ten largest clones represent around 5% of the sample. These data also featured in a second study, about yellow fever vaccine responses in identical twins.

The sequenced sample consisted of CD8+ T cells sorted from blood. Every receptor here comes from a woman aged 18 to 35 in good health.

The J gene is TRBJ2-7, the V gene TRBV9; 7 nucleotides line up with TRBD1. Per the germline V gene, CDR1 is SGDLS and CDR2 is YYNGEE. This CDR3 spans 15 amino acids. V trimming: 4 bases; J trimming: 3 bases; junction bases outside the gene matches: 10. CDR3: CASSPRDRVDYEQYF. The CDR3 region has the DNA TGTGCCAGCAGCCCTAGGGACAGAGTAGACTACGAGCAGTACTTC.

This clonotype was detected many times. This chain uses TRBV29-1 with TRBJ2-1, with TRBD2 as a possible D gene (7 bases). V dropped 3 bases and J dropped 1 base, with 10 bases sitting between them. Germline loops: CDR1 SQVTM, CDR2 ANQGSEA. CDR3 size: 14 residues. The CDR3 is CSVDGGLSYNEQFF. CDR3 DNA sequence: TGCAGCGTTGACGGGGGGCTTTCCTACAATGAGCAGTTCTTC.

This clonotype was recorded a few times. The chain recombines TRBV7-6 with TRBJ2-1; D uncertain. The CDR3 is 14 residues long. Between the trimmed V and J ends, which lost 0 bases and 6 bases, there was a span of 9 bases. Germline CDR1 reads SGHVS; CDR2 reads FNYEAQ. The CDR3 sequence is CASSLARVPNEQFF. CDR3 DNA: TGTGCCAGCAGCTTAGCGAGAGTCCCCAATGAGCAGTTCTTC.

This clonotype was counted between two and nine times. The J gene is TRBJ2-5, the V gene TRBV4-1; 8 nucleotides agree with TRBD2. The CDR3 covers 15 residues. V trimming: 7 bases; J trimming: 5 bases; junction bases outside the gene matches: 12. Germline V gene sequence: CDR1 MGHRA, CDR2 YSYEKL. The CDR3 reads CASTPLAGGGETQYF. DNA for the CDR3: TGCGCCAGCACCCCCTTGGCGGGGGGTGGGGAGACCCAGTACTTC.

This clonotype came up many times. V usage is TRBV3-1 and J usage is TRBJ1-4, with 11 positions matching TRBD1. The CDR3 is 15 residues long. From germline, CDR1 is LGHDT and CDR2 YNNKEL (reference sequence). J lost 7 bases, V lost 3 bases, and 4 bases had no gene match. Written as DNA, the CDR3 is TGTGCCAGCAGCCACCAGGACAGGGGGCGTGAAAAACTGTTTTTT. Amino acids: CASSHQDRGREKLFF.

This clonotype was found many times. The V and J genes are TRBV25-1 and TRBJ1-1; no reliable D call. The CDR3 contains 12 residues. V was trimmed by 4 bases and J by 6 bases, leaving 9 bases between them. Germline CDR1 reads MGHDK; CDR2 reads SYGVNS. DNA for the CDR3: TGTGCCAGCAGTGCTGGGTGGCCTGAAGCTTTCTTT. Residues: CASSAGWPEAFF.

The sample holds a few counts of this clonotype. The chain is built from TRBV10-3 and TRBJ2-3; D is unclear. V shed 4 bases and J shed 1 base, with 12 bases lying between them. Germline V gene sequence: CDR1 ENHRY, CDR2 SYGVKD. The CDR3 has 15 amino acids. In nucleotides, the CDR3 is TGTGCCATCAGTGGAGGTACCGTCGGCACAGATACGCAGTATTTT. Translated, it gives CAISGGTVGTDTQYF.

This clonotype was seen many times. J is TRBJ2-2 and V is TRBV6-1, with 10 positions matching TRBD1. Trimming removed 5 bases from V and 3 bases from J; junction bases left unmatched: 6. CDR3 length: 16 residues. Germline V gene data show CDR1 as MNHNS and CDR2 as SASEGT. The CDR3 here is CASSPPGQGYTGELFF. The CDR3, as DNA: TGTGCCAGCAGTCCTCCGGGACAGGGGTACACCGGGGAGCTGTTTTTT.

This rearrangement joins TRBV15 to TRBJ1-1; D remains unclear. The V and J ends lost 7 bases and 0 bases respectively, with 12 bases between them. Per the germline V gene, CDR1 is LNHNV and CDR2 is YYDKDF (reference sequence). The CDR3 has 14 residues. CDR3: CATTPSPMNTEAFF. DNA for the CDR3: TGTGCCACCACTCCAAGCCCTATGAACACTGAAGCTTTCTTT. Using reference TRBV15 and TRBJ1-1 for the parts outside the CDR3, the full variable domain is DAMVIQNPRYQVTQFGKPVTLSCSQTLNHNVMYWYQQKSSQAPKLLFHYYDKDFNNEADTPDNFQSRRPNTSFCFLDIRSPGLGDTAMYLCATTPSPMNTEAFFGQGTRLTVV.

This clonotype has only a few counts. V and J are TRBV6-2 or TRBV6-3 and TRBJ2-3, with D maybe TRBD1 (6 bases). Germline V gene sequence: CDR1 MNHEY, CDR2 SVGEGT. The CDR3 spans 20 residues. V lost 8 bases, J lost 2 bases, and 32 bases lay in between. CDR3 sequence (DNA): TGTGCCAGCTATACAGGGTCAGAGGTCCAAGGTCGGTCTCCCACAGATACGCAGTATTTT. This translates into CASYTGSEVQGRSPTDTQYF.

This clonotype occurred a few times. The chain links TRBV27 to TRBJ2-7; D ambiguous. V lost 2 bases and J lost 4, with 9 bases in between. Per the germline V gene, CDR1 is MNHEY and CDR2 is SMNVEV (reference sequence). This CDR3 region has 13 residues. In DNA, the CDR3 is TGTGCCAGCAGTTTAACCGGCCCTTACGAGCAGTACTTC. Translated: CASSLTGPYEQYF.

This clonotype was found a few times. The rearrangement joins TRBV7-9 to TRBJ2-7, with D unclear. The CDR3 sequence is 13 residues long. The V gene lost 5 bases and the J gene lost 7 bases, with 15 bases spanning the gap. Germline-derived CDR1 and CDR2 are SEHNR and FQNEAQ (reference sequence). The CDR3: CASSPRVVGEQYF. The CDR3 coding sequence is TGTGCCAGCAGCCCACGGGTCGTCGGGGAGCAGTACTTC.